The 20 T cell receptor beta chains below all came from one sample that was sequenced in a study of blood T cell repertoires in COVID-19. Assay: immunoSEQ multiplex PCR; the TCRdb copy retains only in-frame clones and omits some. The sample includes some 330,000 clones, approximately 88% of them seen just once. The sequenced sample consisted of PBMCs or T cells enriched from blood (not recorded which). The source is a man younger than 40 who had recovered from COVID-19.

This chain joins TRBV5-1 and TRBJ2-1; D is perhaps TRBD1 (5 bases). The length of the CDR3 is 13 residues. Germline CDR1 reads SGHRS; CDR2 reads YFSETQ. Trimming removed 0 bases from V and 12 bases from J, with 13 bases in between. The CDR3: CASSLAGQGRQFF. The CDR3 nucleotides read TGCGCCAGCAGCTTGGCCGGGCAGGGTAGGCAGTTCTTC.

The V call is TRBV28, the J call TRBJ1-6; weak D call: TRBD1 (5 bases). Germline CDR1 and CDR2: MDHEN and SYDVKM. The CDR3 runs 13 residues. Trimming removed 6 bases from V and 8 bases from J, with 11 bases in between. The CDR3 is CASRKGWDSPLHF. CDR3 DNA sequence: TGTGCCAGCAGGAAGGGGTGGGATTCACCCCTCCACTTT.

The chain combines TRBV5-1 with TRBJ2-5; 8 bases line up with TRBD2. V was pared by 7 bases and J by 6 bases, with 17 bases of the junction left unmatched. In germline, CDR1 is SGHRS, CDR2 YFSETQ. This CDR3 has 16 amino acids. The CDR3 nucleotides are TGCGCCAGCCAAAGGAGGGCGGGGGGCCTTAGAAAGACCCAGTACTTC. The encoded protein is CASQRRAGGLRKTQYF.

This chain links TRBV6-4 with TRBJ2-1; TRBD1 aligns across 7 bases. Germline V lookup: CDR1 MRHNA, CDR2 SNTAGT. The CDR3 has 15 residues. The ends lost 5 bases at V and 4 bases at J; junction bases unmatched: 8. CDR3 nucleotide sequence: TGTGCCAGCAGTCGACAGGGTAGGTCGTACAATGAGCAGTTCTTC. It yields the protein CASSRQGRSYNEQFF.

The chain links TRBV25-1 to TRBJ2-2, with a weak D call TRBD2 (5 bases). CDR1 MGHDK and CDR2 SYGVNS come from the germline V gene. The ends were cut back, 4 bases at V and 6 bases at J, with 9 bases in the middle. The CDR3 has 13 residues. CDR3 coding DNA: TGTGCCAGCAGTGTTCACGGGGCCGGGGAGCTGTTTTTT. Translated, it gives CASSVHGAGELFF.

The chain combines TRBV6-5 with TRBJ2-1; 7 positions agree with TRBD2. After removal of 0 bases from V and 10 bases from J, the junction contained 0 bases not matched to a gene. CDR1 and CDR2 (germline): MNHEY, SVGAGI. The CDR3 loop spans 12 amino acids. The CDR3 protein is CASSYSRGEQFF. For the CDR3, the DNA is TGTGCCAGCAGTTACTCGCGGGGGGAGCAGTTCTTC.

J is TRBJ2-7 and V is TRBV6-5; the D gene is possibly TRBD1 (6 bases). The V end lost 9 bases, the J end lost 3 bases, and 18 bases lay between the germline ends. This CDR3 has 14 amino acids. The germline V gene has CDR1 MNHEY and CDR2 SVGAGI. As DNA, the CDR3 is TGTGCCAGTACGGACAGACCCCAAAACTACGAGCAGTACTTC. Encoded protein: CASTDRPQNYEQYF.

The chain recombines TRBV21-1 with TRBJ1-1; TRBD1, as called in the table, went unchecked against the DNA. TRBV21-1 constitutes a pseudogene. The CDR3 has 15 amino acids. The chain's CDR3 is CASSRTPGQDTEAFF. DNA for the CDR3: TGTGCCAGCAGCCGCACACCGGGACAGGACACTGAAGCTTTCTTT.

The V call is TRBV29-1, the J call TRBJ1-1; D is perhaps TRBD1 (5 bases). V was trimmed by 6 bases and J by 4 bases, leaving 12 bases between them. CDR1 is SQVTM and CDR2 is ANQGSEA in the germline V gene. CDR3 length equals 12 residues. The CDR3 region has the DNA TGCAGCGTCGGTTCAGGGCCCACTGAAGCTTTCTTT. Protein sequence: CSVGSGPTEAFF.

V and J are TRBV7-9 and TRBJ2-3; TRBD1 is a possible D gene (7 bases). Germline CDR1 reads SEHNR; CDR2 reads FQNEAQ (reference sequence). This CDR3 contains 18 residues. V gave up 0 bases and J gave up 4 bases, with 20 bases separating them. CDR3 sequence reads: CASSLATNRGGTADTQYF. CDR3 nucleotides: TGTGCCAGCAGCTTAGCGACTAACAGGGGCGGGACGGCAGATACGCAGTATTTT.

V and J are TRBV5-5 and TRBJ2-5, with D uncertain. This CDR3 is 14 amino acids long. V shed 1 base and J shed 4 bases, with 11 bases lying between them. In germline, CDR1 is SGHKS, CDR2 YYEKEE (reference sequence). CDR3 protein: CASSLSRIGETQYF. In nucleotides, the CDR3 is TGTGCCAGCAGCTTGAGCCGTATCGGAGAGACCCAGTACTTC.

The gene calls are TRBV10-3 and TRBJ1-1; no clear D. Trimming shortened V by 3 bases and J by 1 base, and 15 bases separated the two germline ends. Germline lookup yields CDR1 ENHRY and CDR2 SYGVKD. The CDR3 spans 16 residues. The CDR3 DNA is TGTGCCATCAGTGACGTAATTTCCGGGGAGAACACTGAAGCTTTCTTT. This gives the protein CAISDVISGENTEAFF.

The chain combines TRBV5-4 with TRBJ1-2; 11 bases are a match to TRBD1. The V gene end was trimmed by 2 bases and the J gene end by 5 bases; junction bases not matched to a gene: 5. This CDR3 region has 15 residues. Germline CDR1 reads SGHNT; CDR2 reads YYREEE (reference sequence). The CDR3, as DNA: TGTGCCAGCAGCTTTGGGACAGGGGGAACATATGGCTACACCTTC. It specifies CASSFGTGGTYGYTF.

CDR3 in DNA: TGCAGCGTTGAGAAGGGGGTCGGGGCCACTGAAGCTTTCTTT. The encoded protein is CSVEKGVGATEAFF. This chain connects TRBV29-1 to TRBJ1-1, with D maybe TRBD1 (6 bases). Germline V gene lookup returns CDR1 SQVTM and CDR2 ANQGSEA. The CDR3 consists of 14 residues. V was pared by 3 bases and J by 4 bases, with 15 bases between.

This clone was detected a few times. The rearrangement links TRBV7-8 to TRBJ2-3; 8 bases agree with TRBD2. Germline CDR1 is SGHVS and CDR2 is FQNEAQ. With 5 bases clipped from V and 5 bases from J, the junction kept 12 bases outside the gene matches. The CDR3 totals 16 residues. In DNA form, the CDR3 reads TGTGCCAGCAGCCGGAAAGCGGGGGACCTAGGAGATACGCAGTATTTT. Translating gives CASSRKAGDLGDTQYF.

The chain employs TRBV19 and TRBJ2-7, with 7 bases fitting TRBD1. Looked up from germline, CDR1 is LNHDA and CDR2 is SQIVND (reference sequence). This CDR3 contains 13 residues. V was pared by 4 bases and J by 6 bases, with 6 bases of the junction left unmatched. The CDR3 DNA sequence: TGTGCCAGTAGTACCCTACAGGGGAGCGAGCAGTACTTC. This codes for CASSTLQGSEQYF.

V usage is TRBV19 and J usage is TRBJ1-4; D unresolved. V was trimmed by 3 bases and J by 4 bases, leaving 3 bases between them. This CDR3 is built from 12 residues. The germline CDR1 and CDR2 sequences are LNHDA and SQIVND (reference sequence). Here the CDR3 reads CASSIGNEKLFF. For the CDR3, the DNA is TGTGCCAGTAGTATCGGTAATGAAAAACTGTTTTTT.

V usage is TRBV3-1 (or the pseudogene TRBV3-2) and J usage is TRBJ2-2; TRBD1 aligns across 8 bases. The CDR3 spans 16 residues. V was pared by 4 bases and J by 0 bases, with 4 bases of the junction left unmatched. Germline V gene sequence: CDR1 LGHDT, CDR2 YNNKEL (reference sequence). The CDR3 DNA reads as TGTGCCAGCAGCCCGACAGGGGCTGCGAACACCGGGGAGCTGTTTTTT. Amino acids: CASSPTGAANTGELFF.

The chain has TRBV7-7 and TRBJ2-5; D possibly corresponds to TRBD1 (6 bases). The CDR3 contains 15 residues. The V gene's germline CDR1 is SSHAT and CDR2 FNYEAQ (reference sequence). With 4 bases removed from V and 2 bases from J, the gap between germline ends came to 14 bases. Written as DNA, the CDR3 is TGTGCCAGCAGCTCGTCCCCGGACAGACAAGAGACCCAGTACTTC. It codes for CASSSSPDRQETQYF.

The CDR3 coding sequence is TGTGCCAGCAGTGAAAGGATAGCGGGGGCGATAGATACGCAGTATTTT. Amino acids: CASSERIAGAIDTQYF. This chain uses TRBV6-1 with TRBJ2-3, with TRBD2 identical over 9 bases. The CDR3 sequence is 16 residues long. J was trimmed by 5 bases and V by 2 bases; bases with no gene match: 8. Germline assignment: CDR1 MNHNS and CDR2 SASEGT.